This T cell receptor beta chain was found in a study of blood T cells in healthy people across ages. For the second PCR, which ran for roughly 6 to 12 cycles, a sample-barcoded 5' primer and a J-beta primer mix were used. TCRdb reprocessed the 5' RACE reads with MiXCR, giving one entry per CDR3 protein. The sample shows 790,000 or so distinct CDR3 sequences, about 61% of them seen only once. V gave up 4 bases and J gave up 1 base, with 10 bases separating them. This CDR3 region has 15 residues. Germline V lookup: CDR1 SNHLY, CDR2 FYNNEI. The V gene is TRBV2, the J gene TRBJ2-2, with D unresolved. This TCR was recovered from a man aged 35-49 years in good health. Input material: blood. CDR3 coding DNA: TGTGCCAGCAGTGGGGTCCTATTGAACACCGGGGAGCTGTTTTTT. Its translation is CASSGVLLNTGELFF.